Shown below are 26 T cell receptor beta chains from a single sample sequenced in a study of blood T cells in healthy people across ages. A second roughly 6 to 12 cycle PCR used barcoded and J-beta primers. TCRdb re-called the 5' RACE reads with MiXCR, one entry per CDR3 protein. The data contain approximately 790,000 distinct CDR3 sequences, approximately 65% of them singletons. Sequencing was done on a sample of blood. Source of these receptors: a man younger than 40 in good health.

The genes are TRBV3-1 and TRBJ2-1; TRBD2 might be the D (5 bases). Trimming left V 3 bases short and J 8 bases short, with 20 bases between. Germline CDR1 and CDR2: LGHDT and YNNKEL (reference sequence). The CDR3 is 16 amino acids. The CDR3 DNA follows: TGTGCCAGCAGCCACCGGGCACCCCAAGTCGGGGATGAGCAGTTCTTC. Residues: CASSHRAPQVGDEQFF.

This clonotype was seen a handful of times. CDR3 in DNA: TGTGCCAGCAGCCAGGATCAAGGGGCCTTTTATCAGCCCCAGCATTTT. The encoded protein is CASSQDQGAFYQPQHF. J is TRBJ1-5 and V is TRBV4-2; possible D gene TRBD1, 5 bases. This CDR3 has 16 amino acids. The V end lost 3 bases, the J end lost 5 bases, and 17 bases lay between the germline ends. In germline, CDR1 is LGHNA, CDR2 YNFKEQ.

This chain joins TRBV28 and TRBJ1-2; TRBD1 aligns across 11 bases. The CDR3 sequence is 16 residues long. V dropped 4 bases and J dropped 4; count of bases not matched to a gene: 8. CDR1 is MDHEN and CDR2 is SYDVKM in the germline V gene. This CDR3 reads CASSSGTGGVSYGYTF. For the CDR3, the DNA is TGTGCCAGCAGTTCCGGGACAGGGGGGGTCAGCTATGGCTACACCTTC.

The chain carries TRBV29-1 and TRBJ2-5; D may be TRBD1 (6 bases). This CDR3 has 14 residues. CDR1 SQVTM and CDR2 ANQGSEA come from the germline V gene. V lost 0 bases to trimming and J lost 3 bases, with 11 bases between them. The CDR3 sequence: CSVEDVGAKETQYF. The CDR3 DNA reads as TGCAGCGTTGAAGATGTGGGGGCGAAAGAGACCCAGTACTTC. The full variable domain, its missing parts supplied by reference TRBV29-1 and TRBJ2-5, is SAVISQKPSRDICQRGTSLTIQCQVDSQVTMMFWYRQQPGQSLTLIATANQGSEATYESGFVIDKFPISRPNLTFSTLTVSNMSPEDSSIYLCSVEDVGAKETQYFGPGTRLLVL.

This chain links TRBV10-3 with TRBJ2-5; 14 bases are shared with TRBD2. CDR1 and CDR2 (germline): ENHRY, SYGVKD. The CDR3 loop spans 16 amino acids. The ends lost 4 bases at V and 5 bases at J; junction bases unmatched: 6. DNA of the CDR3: TGTGCCATCAGTGGACTAGCGGGGGGGCCGCGGGAGACCCAGTACTTC. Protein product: CAISGLAGGPRETQYF.

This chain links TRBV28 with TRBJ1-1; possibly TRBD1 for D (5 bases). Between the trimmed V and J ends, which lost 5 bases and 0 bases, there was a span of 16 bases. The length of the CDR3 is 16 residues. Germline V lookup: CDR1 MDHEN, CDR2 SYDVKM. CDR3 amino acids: CASSLTAGLLNTEAFF. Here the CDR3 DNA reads TGTGCCAGCAGTCTAACGGCAGGGCTCCTGAACACTGAAGCTTTCTTT.

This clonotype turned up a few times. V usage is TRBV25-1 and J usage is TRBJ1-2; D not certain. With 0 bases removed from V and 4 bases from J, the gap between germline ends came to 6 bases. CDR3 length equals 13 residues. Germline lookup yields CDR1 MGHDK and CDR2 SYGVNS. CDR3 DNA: TGTGCCAGCAGTGAATATGAGGGCTATGGCTACACCTTC. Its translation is CASSEYEGYGYTF.

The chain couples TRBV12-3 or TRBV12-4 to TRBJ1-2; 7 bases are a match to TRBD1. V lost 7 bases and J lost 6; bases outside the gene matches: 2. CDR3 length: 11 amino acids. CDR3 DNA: TGTGCCAGCAAGGGGGCGGATGGCTACACCTTC. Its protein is CASKGADGYTF.

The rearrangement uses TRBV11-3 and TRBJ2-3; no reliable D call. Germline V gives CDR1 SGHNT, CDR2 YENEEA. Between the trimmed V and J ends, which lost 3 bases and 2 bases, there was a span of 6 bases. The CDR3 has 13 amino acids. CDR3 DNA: TGTGCCAGCAGCTTGGACCACACAGATACGCAGTATTTT. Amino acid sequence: CASSLDHTDTQYF.

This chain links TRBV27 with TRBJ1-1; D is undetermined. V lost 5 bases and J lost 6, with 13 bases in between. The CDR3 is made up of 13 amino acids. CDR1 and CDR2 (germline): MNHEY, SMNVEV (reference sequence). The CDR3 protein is CASSQYIGSEAFF. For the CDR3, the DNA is TGTGCCAGCAGTCAGTACATCGGGTCTGAAGCTTTCTTT.

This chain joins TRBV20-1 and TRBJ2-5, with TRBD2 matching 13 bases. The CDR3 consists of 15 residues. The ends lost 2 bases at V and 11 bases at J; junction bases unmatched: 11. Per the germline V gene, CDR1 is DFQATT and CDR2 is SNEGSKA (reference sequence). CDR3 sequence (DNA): TGCAGTGCTAGATCGCGACTAGCGGGGGGTCGCGGGCAGTACTTC. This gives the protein CSARSRLAGGRGQYF.

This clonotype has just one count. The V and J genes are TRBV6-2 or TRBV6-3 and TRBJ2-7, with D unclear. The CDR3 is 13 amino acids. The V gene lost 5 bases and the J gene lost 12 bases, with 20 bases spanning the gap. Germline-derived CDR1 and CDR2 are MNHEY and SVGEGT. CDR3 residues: CASSPNLRQQRYF. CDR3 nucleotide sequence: TGTGCCAGCAGTCCTAACCTTCGGCAGCAACGGTACTTC.

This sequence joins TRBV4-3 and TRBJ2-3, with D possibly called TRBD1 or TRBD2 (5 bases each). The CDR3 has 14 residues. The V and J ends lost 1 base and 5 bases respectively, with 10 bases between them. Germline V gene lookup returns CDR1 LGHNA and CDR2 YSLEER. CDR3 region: CASSQGRGEDTQYF. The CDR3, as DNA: TGCGCCAGCAGCCAAGGTCGGGGCGAAGATACGCAGTATTTT.

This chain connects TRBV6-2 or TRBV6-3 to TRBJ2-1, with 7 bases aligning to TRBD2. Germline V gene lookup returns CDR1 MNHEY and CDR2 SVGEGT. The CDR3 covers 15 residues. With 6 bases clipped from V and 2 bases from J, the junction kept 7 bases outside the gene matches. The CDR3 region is CASRSSGTAYNEQFF. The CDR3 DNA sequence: TGTGCCAGCAGATCCAGCGGGACTGCCTACAATGAGCAGTTCTTC.

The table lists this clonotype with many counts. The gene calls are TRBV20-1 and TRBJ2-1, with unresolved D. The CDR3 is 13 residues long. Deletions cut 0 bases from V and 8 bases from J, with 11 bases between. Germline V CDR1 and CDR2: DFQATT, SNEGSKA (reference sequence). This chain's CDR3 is CSARDVRSHEQFF. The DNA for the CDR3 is TGCAGTGCTAGAGATGTTAGAAGCCATGAGCAGTTCTTC.

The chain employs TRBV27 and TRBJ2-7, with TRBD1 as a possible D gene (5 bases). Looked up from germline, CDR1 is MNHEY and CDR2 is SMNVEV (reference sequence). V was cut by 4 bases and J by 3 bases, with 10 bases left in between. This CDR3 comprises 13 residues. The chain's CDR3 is CASSSSTDYEQYF. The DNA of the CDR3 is TGTGCCAGCAGTTCGTCGACAGACTACGAGCAGTACTTC.

CDR3 amino acids: CASSRTGGREQYF. CDR3 nucleotides: TGTGCCAGCAGCCGGACGGGGGGGCGCGAGCAGTACTTC. The V and J genes are TRBV27 and TRBJ2-5, with TRBD2 identical over 8 bases. Near its end, the DNA agrees better with TRBJ2-7, so the J call may be wrong. CDR3 length equals 13 residues. Germline-derived CDR1 and CDR2 are MNHEY and SMNVEV (reference sequence).

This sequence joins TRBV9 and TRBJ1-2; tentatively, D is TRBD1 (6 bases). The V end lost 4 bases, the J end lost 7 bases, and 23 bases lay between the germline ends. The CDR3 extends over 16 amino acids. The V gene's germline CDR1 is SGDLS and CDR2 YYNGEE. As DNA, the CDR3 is TGTGCCAGCAGCCCGAATTACAGGGTGGCTAGCCCTGGCTACACCTTC. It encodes CASSPNYRVASPGYTF.

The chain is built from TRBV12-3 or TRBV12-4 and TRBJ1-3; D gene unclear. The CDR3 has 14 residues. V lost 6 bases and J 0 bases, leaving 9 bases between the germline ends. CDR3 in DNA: TGTGCCAGCAGCCGGCCTCCCTCTGGAAACACCATATATTTT. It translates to CASSRPPSGNTIYF.

In nucleotides, the CDR3 is TGCAGTGCTAGTTTACCTGGACAGCTAGCCAAAAACATTCAGTACTTC. Its protein is CSASLPGQLAKNIQYF. The chain combines TRBV20-1 with TRBJ2-4; D perhaps matches TRBD1 (6 bases). The CDR3 has 16 amino acids. The ends were cut back, 3 bases at V and 0 bases at J, with 15 bases in the middle. Germline CDR1 DFQATT, CDR2 SNEGSKA (reference sequence).

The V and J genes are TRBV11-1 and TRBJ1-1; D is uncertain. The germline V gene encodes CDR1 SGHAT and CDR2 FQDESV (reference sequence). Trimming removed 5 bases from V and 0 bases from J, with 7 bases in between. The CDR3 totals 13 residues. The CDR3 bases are TGTGCCAGCAGCATGGATCTGAACACTGAAGCTTTCTTT. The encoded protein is CASSMDLNTEAFF.

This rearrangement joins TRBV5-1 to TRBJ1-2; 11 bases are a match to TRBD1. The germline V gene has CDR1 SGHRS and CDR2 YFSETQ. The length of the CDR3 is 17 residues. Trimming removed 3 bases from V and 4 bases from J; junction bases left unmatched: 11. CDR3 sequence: CASSSGQGASLGYGYTF. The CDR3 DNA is TGCGCCAGCAGCTCCGGACAGGGGGCCTCTCTCGGCTATGGCTACACCTTC.

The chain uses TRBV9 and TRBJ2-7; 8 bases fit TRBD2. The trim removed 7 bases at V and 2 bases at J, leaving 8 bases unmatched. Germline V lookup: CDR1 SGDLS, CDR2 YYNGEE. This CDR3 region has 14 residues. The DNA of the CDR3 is TGTGCCAGCGGCCCGCGGGGGGCCCCCTACGAGCAGTACTTC. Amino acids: CASGPRGAPYEQYF.

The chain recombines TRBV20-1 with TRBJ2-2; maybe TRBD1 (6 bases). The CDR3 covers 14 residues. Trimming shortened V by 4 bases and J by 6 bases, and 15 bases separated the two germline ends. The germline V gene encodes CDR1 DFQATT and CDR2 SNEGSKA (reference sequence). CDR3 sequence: CSATGGAWAGELFF. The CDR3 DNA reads TGCAGTGCTACTGGGGGCGCGTGGGCCGGGGAGCTGTTTTTT.

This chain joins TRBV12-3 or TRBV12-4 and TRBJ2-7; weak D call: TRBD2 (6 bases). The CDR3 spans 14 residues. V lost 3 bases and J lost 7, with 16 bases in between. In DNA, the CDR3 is TGTGCCAGCAGTTTGGGAGCAGGGACTCAGGAGCAGTACTTC. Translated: CASSLGAGTQEQYF.

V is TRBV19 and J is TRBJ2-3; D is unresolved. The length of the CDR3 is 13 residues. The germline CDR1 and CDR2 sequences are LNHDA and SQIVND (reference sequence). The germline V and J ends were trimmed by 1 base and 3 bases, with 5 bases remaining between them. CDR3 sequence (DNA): TGTGCCAGTAGTATAGCTAAGACAGATACGCAGTATTTT. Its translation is CASSIAKTDTQYF.